This is a list of T cell receptor beta chains from one sample in a study of yellow fever vaccine responses in identical twins. TCRdb analysed the RT-PCR reads with MiXCR anew, one entry per CDR3 protein. In the table there are over 15,000 distinct CDR3 sequences, approximately 63% of which are singletons. Sequences were derived from T cells from blood (PBMCs), unsorted or a sorted subset (not recorded which), sampled before or after yellow fever vaccination (not recorded which). The receptors originated from a woman under 30 who received the yellow fever vaccine. Each CDR3 is given with its conserved first and last residue. D genes are given only for firm matches. Part of the rows lack a size; the others show once, few, many or a class for expanded clones.

V	size	D	J	CDR3	DNA
TRBV10-3	few	-	TRBJ1-1	CATRAGGRGTEAFF	TGTGCCACCCGGGCGGGGGGCCGGGGCACTGAAGCTTTCTTT
TRBV18	-	-	TRBJ2-3	CASSPGQNRGDTQYF	TGTGCCAGCTCACCGGGACAAAACCGTGGAGATACGCAGTATTTT
TRBV11-3	-	-	TRBJ2-3	CASRETGTTRTQYF	TGTGCCAGCAGGGAAACCGGGACGACACGTACGCAGTATTTT
TRBV5-4	once	-	TRBJ1-5	CASSLGGGTASNQPQHF	TGTGCCAGCAGCTTGGGCGGCGGTACAGCTAGCAATCAGCCCCAGCATTTT
TRBV12-3/TRBV12-4	-	-	TRBJ2-2	CASSRGGADTGELFF	TGTGCCAGCAGTAGAGGGGGGGCAGACACCGGGGAGCTGTTTTTT
TRBV20-1	-	TRBD2	TRBJ2-3	CSAASGGNTDTQYF	TGCAGTGCTGCGAGCGGGGGGAACACAGATACGCAGTATTTT
TRBV11-2	-	TRBD2	TRBJ2-5	CASSPMGTSGRGETQYF	TGTGCCAGCAGCCCCATGGGGACTAGCGGGAGGGGAGAGACCCAGTACTTC
TRBV2	few	-	TRBJ2-2	CASSQENTGELFF	TGTGCCAGCAGTCAGGAGAACACCGGGGAGCTGTTTTTT
TRBV25-1	-	-	TRBJ2-5	CASSERHRQETQYF	TGTGCCAGCAGTGAACGTCACAGACAAGAGACCCAGTACTTC
TRBV19	-	-	TRBJ2-4	CASSPDRAKNIQYF	TGTGCCAGTAGTCCTGACAGAGCCAAAAACATTCAGTACTTC
TRBV5-5	-	TRBD2	TRBJ2-3	CASSFSSGVTDTQYF	TGTGCCAGCAGCTTTTCCAGCGGGGTCACAGATACGCAGTATTTT